This T cell receptor beta chain derives from a study of blood T cell repertoires in COVID-19. Study details: Italy, Spain and the United States were the sources of the convalescent and acute COVID-19 samples. Nucleic acid was either cDNA or gDNA, and it came from T cells, B-cell-depleted T cells, or PBMCs.

Authors' analysis steps: Amplifying reference gene primers gave estimates of nucleated cell counts. Data came from immunoSEQ multiplex PCR; TCRdb stores just in-frame clones and leaves some out. V and J calls and clone size are given by that table; D and trimming were obtained from the DNA. This sample has around 220,000 clones; approximately 78% occur once, and the top ten carry about 10%. The CDR3 is 15 amino acids. Per germline, CDR1 LNHNV and CDR2 YYDKDF (reference sequence). Trimming took 5 bases from V and 0 from J; bases not matched to a gene: 6. Specimen: peripheral blood. The chain employs TRBV15 and TRBJ1-2, with TRBD1 matching over 7 bases. This sequence was found in a woman older than 75 with acute or convalescent COVID-19. The CDR3 is CATSSGTAANYGYTF. CDR3 DNA sequence: TGTGCCACCAGCTCGGGGACAGCAGCTAACTATGGCTACACCTTC. The whole variable domain, remainder taken from reference TRBV15 and TRBJ1-2, is DAMVIQNPRYQVTQFGKPVTLSCSQTLNHNVMYWYQQKSSQAPKLLFHYYDKDFNNEADTPDNFQSRRPNTSFCFLDIRSPGLGDTAMYLCATSSGTAANYGYTFGSGTRLTVV.